The 21 T cell receptor beta chains below were found in one sample sequenced in a study of T cells expressing NK-cell markers (dated by TCRdb to 2020 to 2022). Library prep was done by 5' RACE. Sequencing was carried out with an Illumina HiSeq 2000. After the reads were reprocessed by TCRdb, one entry was made per CDR3 protein sequence, with no DNA. This sample's table contains 150,000 to 200,000 distinct CDR3 sequences. The ten biggest clones cover approximately 17% of the sample. Sequences were obtained from blood T cells: a sorted CD56 or NKG2C T cell subset, CD4+ or CD8+ T cells, or bulk PBMC T cells (not recorded which). These receptors all come from a woman aged 18 to 75 in good health.

The chain couples TRBV6-1 to TRBJ1-3. This CDR3 is 15 amino acids long. Germline-derived CDR1 and CDR2 are MNHNS and SASEGT. The CDR3 spells CASRLQLSSGNTIYF.

The chain joins TRBV5-1 to TRBJ2-7; lacking DNA, the TRBD1 call made by TCRdb goes unchecked. The CDR3 extends over 14 amino acids. The germline CDR1 and CDR2 sequences are SGHRS and YFSETQ. This CDR3 reads CASSLDRGNNEQYF.

The chain carries TRBV20-1 and TRBJ2-3; TCRdb's D gene call, TRBD2, goes unchecked for lack of DNA. Germline lookup yields CDR1 DFQATT and CDR2 SNEGSKA (reference sequence). The CDR3 sequence is 17 residues long. This CDR3 reads CSASVILAGGPSDTQYF.

The V gene is TRBV7-9, the J gene TRBJ1-6; the TCRdb D gene call, TRBD1, has no DNA to confirm it. CDR1 and CDR2 from the germline V gene are SEHNR and FQNEAQ (reference sequence). CDR3 size: 17 residues. CDR3 protein: CASSPGVGTFYNSPLHF.

The J gene is TRBJ2-3, the V gene TRBV10-3; the D call of TRBD2 rests on TCRdb alone, since no DNA is present to check it. This CDR3 region has 13 residues. Germline V gene lookup returns CDR1 ENHRY and CDR2 SYGVKD. CDR3 sequence reads: CAISSGKTDTQYF.

The chain couples TRBV7-9 to TRBJ1-1. Germline V gives CDR1 SEHNR, CDR2 FQNEAQ (reference sequence). The CDR3 contains 16 residues. CDR3 sequence reads: CASSSATWVTDTEAFF. Full variable domain (missing parts from reference TRBV7-9 and TRBJ1-1): DTGVSQNPRHKITKRGQNVTFRCDPISEHNRLYWYRQTLGQGPEFLTYFQNEAQLEKSRLLSDRFSAERPKGSFSTLEIQRTEQGDSAMYLCASSSATWVTDTEAFFGQGTRLTVV.

The V gene is TRBV5-1, the J gene TRBJ2-5; TCRdb designates TRBD1, a call that cannot be tested without DNA. The V gene's germline CDR1 is SGHRS and CDR2 YFSETQ. The CDR3 loop spans 13 amino acids. Here the CDR3 reads CASSAGTVETQYF.

This chain joins TRBV4-2 and TRBJ2-3; the TRBD2 assignment by TCRdb is unverifiable without DNA. CDR1 and CDR2 (germline): LGHNA, YNFKEQ. The CDR3 has 19 residues. CDR3 amino acids: CASSRGVGAGGVSTDTQYF.

CDR3 region: CASSLGQVSYEQYF. The chain has TRBV7-2 and TRBJ2-7; the TCRdb call, TRBD1, lacks DNA for checking. CDR1 is SGHTA, CDR2 FQGNSA, per germline. CDR3 length: 14 amino acids.

The chain employs TRBV20-1 and TRBJ2-7; TCRdb reports TRBD2, a call that lacks DNA to check it against. Germline V gives CDR1 DFQATT, CDR2 SNEGSKA (reference sequence). There are 13 residues in the CDR3. This chain's CDR3 is CSAVQRGRNEQYF.

The chain couples TRBV5-1 to TRBJ2-1; TCRdb lists TRBD1, though no DNA is available to test this call. Germline CDR1 reads SGHRS; CDR2 reads YFSETQ. CDR3 length equals 17 residues. CDR3 region: CASSLGWLGGRLNEQFF.

V is TRBV7-3 and J is TRBJ1-1; the D call of TRBD1 rests on TCRdb alone, since no DNA is present to check it. Germline CDR1 SGHTA, CDR2 FQGTGA. The CDR3 runs to 12 residues. The CDR3 loop is CASSPSGQEAFF.

The gene calls are TRBV20-1 and TRBJ1-1; the D call from TCRdb, TRBD1, cannot be confirmed without DNA. The CDR3 runs to 17 residues. Germline values: CDR1 DFQATT, CDR2 SNEGSKA (reference sequence). The CDR3 spells CSATQRDGKFMNTEAFF.

The chain has TRBV20-1 and TRBJ1-5; TCRdb outputs TRBD1, but without DNA this stays unchecked. Germline lookup yields CDR1 DFQATT and CDR2 SNEGSKA (reference sequence). The CDR3 is 14 residues long. This CDR3 reads CSAYRGGGNQPQHF.

The J gene is TRBJ2-6, the V gene TRBV9. Germline V lookup: CDR1 SGDLS, CDR2 YYNGEE. The CDR3 has 15 amino acids. CDR3 protein: CASSGLDSGANVLTF.

The chain links TRBV6-1 to TRBJ1-2; TCRdb lists TRBD1, though no DNA is available to test this call. Germline V lookup: CDR1 MNHNS, CDR2 SASEGT. This CDR3 comprises 16 residues. The CDR3 region is CASSRGHLTANYGYTF.

This chain uses TRBV19 with TRBJ1-1; TCRdb calls TRBD1, which cannot be checked without DNA. The CDR3 length is 16 residues. CDR1 is LNHDA, CDR2 SQIVND, per germline (reference sequence). The CDR3: CASSIAPFRGNTEAFF. The whole variable domain, remainder taken from reference TRBV19 and TRBJ1-1, is DGGITQSPKYLFRKEGQNVTLSCEQNLNHDAMYWYRQDPGQGLRLIYYSQIVNDFQKGDIAEGYSVSREKKESFPLTVTSAQKNPTAFYLCASSIAPFRGNTEAFFGQGTRLTVV.

The V call is TRBV5-1, the J call TRBJ1-2; TCRdb reports TRBD1, a call that lacks DNA to check it against. The CDR3 is 16 residues long. CDR1 is SGHRS and CDR2 is YFSETQ in the germline V gene. The CDR3 reads CASSLGQGLAVYGYTF.

J is TRBJ1-3 and V is TRBV4-1; the TCRdb D gene call, TRBD1, has no DNA to confirm it. The germline V gene encodes CDR1 MGHRA and CDR2 YSYEKL. This CDR3 region has 17 residues. CDR3 sequence: CASSHPGSRGSGNTIYF.

V gene TRBV24-1 combines with J gene TRBJ2-5; the D call from TCRdb, TRBD1, cannot be confirmed without DNA. Germline V gives CDR1 KGHDR, CDR2 SFDVKD. CDR3 size: 15 residues. CDR3 sequence: CATSDATRTGETQYF.

The V and J genes are TRBV6-1 and TRBJ1-5. Germline CDR1 reads MNHNS; CDR2 reads SASEGT. The CDR3 runs 16 residues. This CDR3 is CASSESRALANQPQHF.